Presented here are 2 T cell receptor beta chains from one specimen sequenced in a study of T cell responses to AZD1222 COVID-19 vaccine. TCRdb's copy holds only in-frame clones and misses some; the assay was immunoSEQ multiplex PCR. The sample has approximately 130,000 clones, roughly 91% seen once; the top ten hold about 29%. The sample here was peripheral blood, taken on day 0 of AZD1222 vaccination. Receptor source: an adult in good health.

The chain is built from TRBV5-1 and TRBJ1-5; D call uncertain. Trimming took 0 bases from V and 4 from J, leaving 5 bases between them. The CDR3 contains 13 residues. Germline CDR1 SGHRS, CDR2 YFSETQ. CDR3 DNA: TGCGCCAGCAGCTTGGATGATAATCAGCCCCAGCATTTT. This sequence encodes CASSLDDNQPQHF.

The CDR3 region is CASSAQGLGEQYF. CDR3 in DNA: TGTGCCAGCAGCGCCCAGGGGTTGGGCGAGCAGTACTTC. The chain employs TRBV7-9 and TRBJ2-7, with a weak D call TRBD1 (6 bases). Trimming took off 5 bases at V and 6 bases at J, with 14 bases between the two ends. CDR1 is SEHNR, CDR2 FQNEAQ, per germline (reference sequence). The CDR3 loop spans 13 amino acids.